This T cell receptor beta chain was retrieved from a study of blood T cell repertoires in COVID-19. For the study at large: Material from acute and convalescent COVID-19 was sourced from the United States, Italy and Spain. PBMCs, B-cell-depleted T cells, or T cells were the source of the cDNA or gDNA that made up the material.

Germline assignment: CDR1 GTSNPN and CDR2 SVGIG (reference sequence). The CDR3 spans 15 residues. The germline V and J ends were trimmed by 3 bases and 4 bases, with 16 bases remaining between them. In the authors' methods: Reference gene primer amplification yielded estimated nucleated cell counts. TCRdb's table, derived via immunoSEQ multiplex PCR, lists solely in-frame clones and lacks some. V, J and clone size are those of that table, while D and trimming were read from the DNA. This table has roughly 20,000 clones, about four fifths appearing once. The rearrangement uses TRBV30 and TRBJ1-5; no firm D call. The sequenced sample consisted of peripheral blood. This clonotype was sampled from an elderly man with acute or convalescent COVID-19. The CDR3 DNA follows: TGTGCCTGGAGCACCGGGCGGAGGGAAAATCAGCCCCAGCATTTT. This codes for CAWSTGRRENQPQHF.